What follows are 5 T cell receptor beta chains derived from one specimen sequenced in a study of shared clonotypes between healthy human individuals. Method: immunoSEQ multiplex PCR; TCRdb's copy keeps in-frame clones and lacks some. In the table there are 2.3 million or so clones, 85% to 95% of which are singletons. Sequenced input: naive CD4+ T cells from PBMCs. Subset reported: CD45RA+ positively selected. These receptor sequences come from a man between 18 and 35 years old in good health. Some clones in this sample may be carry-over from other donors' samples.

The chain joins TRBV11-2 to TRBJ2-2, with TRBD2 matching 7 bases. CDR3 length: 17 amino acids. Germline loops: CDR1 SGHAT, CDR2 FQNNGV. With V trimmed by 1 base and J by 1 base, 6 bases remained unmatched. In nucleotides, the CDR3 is TGTGCCAGCAGCTTAGGCGTCTCTAGCGGGAACACCGGGGAGCTGTTTTTT. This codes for CASSLGVSSGNTGELFF.

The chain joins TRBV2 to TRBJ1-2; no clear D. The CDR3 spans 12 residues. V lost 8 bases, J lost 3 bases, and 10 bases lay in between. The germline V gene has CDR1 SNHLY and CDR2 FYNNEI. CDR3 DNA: TGTGCCAGCGAGTTGAACCACTATGGCTACACCTTC. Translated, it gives CASELNHYGYTF.

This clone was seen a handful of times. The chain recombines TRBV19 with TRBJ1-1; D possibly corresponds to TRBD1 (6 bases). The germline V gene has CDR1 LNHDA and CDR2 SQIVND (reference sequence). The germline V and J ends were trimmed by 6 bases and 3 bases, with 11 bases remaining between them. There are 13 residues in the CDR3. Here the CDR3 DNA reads TGTGCCAGTAGAAAGGACAGAGACACTGAAGCTTTCTTT. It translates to CASRKDRDTEAFF.

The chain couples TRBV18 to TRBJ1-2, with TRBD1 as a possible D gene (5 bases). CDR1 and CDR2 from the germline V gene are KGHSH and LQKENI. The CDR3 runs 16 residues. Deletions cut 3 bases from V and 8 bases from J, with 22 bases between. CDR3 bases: TGTGCCAGCTCACCTCCAACCACACAGGTTCTCAGCGGCTACACCTTC. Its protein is CASSPPTTQVLSGYTF. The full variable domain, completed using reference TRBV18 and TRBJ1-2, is NAGVMQNPRHLVRRRGQEARLRCSPMKGHSHVYWYRQLPEEGLKFMVYLQKENIIDESGMPKERFSAEFPKEGPSILRIQQVVRGDSAAYFCASSPPTTQVLSGYTFGSGTRLTVV.

The CDR3 nucleotides are TGTGCCAGCAGTTTACCACTTCGACAGGTGGTCTTAGACACTGAAGCTTTCTTT. The encoded protein is CASSLPLRQVVLDTEAFF. The V call is TRBV28, the J call TRBJ1-1; maybe TRBD1 (6 bases). V lost 2 bases and J lost 3, with 22 bases in between. The CDR3 is 18 amino acids. Germline lookup yields CDR1 MDHEN and CDR2 SYDVKM. Based on the CDR3 plus reference TRBV28 and TRBJ1-1, the full variable domain is DVKVTQSSRYLVKRTGEKVFLECVQDMDHENMFWYRQDPGLGLRLIYFSYDVKMKEKGDIPEGYSVSREKKERFSLILESASTNQTSMYLCASSLPLRQVVLDTEAFFGQGTRLTVV.